This T cell receptor (beta chain) is drawn from a study of OX40 agonist ivuxolimab in advanced cancers. Study-wide points: There was clonal expansion of CD4+ and CD8+ blood T cells by week 6 at 0.1 to 3.0 mg/kg. CD8+ T cells were the subset that, on average, had more expanded clones than CD4+. Low normalized T-cell clonal expansion was also seen in some nonresponders.

This clone showed up just once. Its target is not known. This CDR3 has 16 amino acids. The germline gives CDR1 SGHDN, CDR2 FVKESK. With V trimmed by 0 bases and J by 8 bases, 9 bases remained unmatched. Clones were sequenced by immunoSEQ multiplex PCR, and TCRdb holds only the in-frame ones, with some missing. The sample holds under 60,000 clones; 80% to 85% are singletons and the top ten take roughly 4%. The material sequenced was CD4+ or CD8+ T cells sorted from blood, taken in a trial of the OX40 agonist ivuxolimab. V and J are TRBV14 and TRBJ2-1, with TRBD1 matching over 8 bases. The sequence was collected from an adult with an advanced solid tumor such as melanoma, head and neck, liver or kidney cancer. The CDR3 region has the DNA TGTGCCAGCAGCCAAGACGCCAGGGGGCGTAGGGATGAGCAGTTCTTC. Its translation: CASSQDARGRRDEQFF.